This T cell receptor beta chain derives from a study of blood T cells in healthy people across ages (dated by TCRdb to between 2015 and 2016). For the wider study: In model experiments, template switching captured about one uniquely barcoded TCR beta cDNA molecule for every two T cells. Using deep sequencing normalized with unique cDNA molecular identifiers, the study measured how TCR beta repertoire diversity changes with age. Four age groups were formed from the donors: young (average about 16 years), middle-aged (approximately 40), aged (under 70) and long-lived (about 80). To avoid experimental bias, donors of different ages were spread randomly across the sequencing lanes. For two donors (one aged 18 to 29 and one aged 80 or older), the study analyzed two additional independent replicas of 1 million unique cDNA reads from the same blood draw.

In the case of this clonotype: Its antigen specificity is not known. No qualities accompany the bases; no much larger clone lies one base away.

The method was 5' RACE. Sequencing used an Illumina HiSeq 2500. A second PCR of roughly 7 to 12 cycles was run with a J-beta primer mix and a sample-barcoded 5' primer. A template-switch 5' adaptor carrying 12 random nucleotides introduced a unique molecular identifier onto each TCR beta cDNA molecule. At least 2.5 million CDR3-containing paired-end reads were obtained from each sample. The Mint cDNA synthesis kit, primed by a TRBC-specific oligonucleotide, was used to synthesize first-strand cDNA from all RNA. All cDNA was treated with uracil-DNA glycosylase and then went through a first 18-cycle PCR with the universal primers M1SS and BC2_uni_R. The authors processed their data as follows. Normalization of each sample was performed by random selection of 1 million high-quality reads, each carrying a distinct molecular identifier. Instead of being binned into consensus sequences, reads that shared molecular identifiers were thrown out. CDR3 identification, clonotype clustering and error correction used MiTCR with a Q25 quality threshold and the strictest error-elimination algorithm. Lower-bound total TCR beta diversity was estimated with a nonparametric unseen species model using Euler transformation. TCRdb passed the public sequencing reads through fastp at Q25 and MiXCR, retaining productive beta sequences. Each record represents a unique CDR3 protein, reported with the most common genes and DNA among its rows. The V and J calls and clone size come from TCRdb's table, not from the authors' own analysis. Counted in this sample were about 1.4 million distinct CDR3 sequences; approximately 60% of them appeared once. Jointly, the top ten make up over 5% of the sample.

Via the germline V gene, CDR1 is SGHAT and CDR2 FQNNGV. Clipping removes 0 bases from V and 3 bases from J, with 1 as the unmatched junction base count. The CDR3 covers 15 residues, taking in both the cysteine and the phenylalanine. The entry retains the CDR3 DNA only, 45 bases that are in frame from base 1. Overall study results and their limits: A strong correlation was found between observed TCR beta diversity and the percentage of naive T cells measured by flow cytometry. As age increased, observed TCR beta diversity per million T cells dropped in a roughly linear way, and a significant reduction was already evident by age 40. Bulk unsorted PBMC profiling prevented conclusive comparison of naive and antigen-experienced compartments. Estimates of total diversity based on one million sequenced T cells were regarded as lower bounds and as underestimates. The CMV infection status of donors was not known, potentially confounding age-related changes in expanded clonotypes. The long-lived group showed more naive CD4+ T cells, fewer expanded clones and increased TCR diversity than the aged group, suggesting age selection.

Donors were about 36 systemically healthy Caucasian individuals from Russia aged 6 to 90 years. Approximately 9.3 milliliters of peripheral blood were drawn from each donor into EDTA-treated Vacutainer tubes. Ficoll-Paque density-gradient centrifugation was used to isolate PBMCs, with at least 6.5 million per sample. Trizol reagent was used to extract total RNA from the PBMCs, yielding at least 5.5 micrograms per sample. For every donor, flow cytometry on a PBMC aliquot measured the percentage of naive CD45RAhigh/CD27high T cells. The rearrangement joined TRBV11-2 to TRBJ2-1, and TRBD1 matches 8 of the central bases. The sequence was obtained from a man between 18 and 29 years old in good health. Sequenced material: blood. The DNA is as follows: TGTGCCAGCAGCTTAGACGGACAGGGCTACAATGAGCAGTTCTTC. Translated, this gives CASSLDGQGYNEQFF.